A selection of T cell receptor beta chains follows, all from one sample in a study of PD-1 blockade in classical Hodgkin lymphoma. TCRdb's copy holds only in-frame clones and misses some; the assay was immunoSEQ multiplex PCR. The sample consists of 90,000 to 120,000 clones, roughly 87% of them appearing once. This specimen was peripheral blood mononuclear cells (PBMCs), taken before the second cycle of nivolumab. The receptors were sampled from a human donor with classical Hodgkin lymphoma. Both conserved end residues are part of each CDR3. The order of the fields is J gene, clone size, V gene, D gene, CDR3 DNA, CDR3 protein. The D gene is left open where the match is weak. Only part of the rows carry a size: once, few, many, or a class if the clone is expanded.

>TRBJ2-3|few|TRBV5-4|TRBD1
TGTGCCAGCAGCCCACAAGACACAGGGGGCGCAGATACGCAGTATTTT
CASSPQDTGGADTQYF
>TRBJ2-1|-|TRBV30|-
TGTGCCTGGAGTGTAGGATTAGCGTCGGGCAATGAGCAGTTCTTC
CAWSVGLASGNEQFF
>TRBJ1-5|-|TRBV19|-
TGTGCCAGTAGTATGTCTGAGGAGTACCAGCCCCAGCATTTT
CASSMSEEYQPQHF
>TRBJ2-3|-|TRBV7-9|-
TGTGCCAGCAGCCCGCAACTTGATACGCAGTATTTT
CASSPQLDTQYF
>TRBJ2-7|-|TRBV5-1|-
TGCGCCAGCAGCTTGGTGGTCAGCCCCTACGAGCAGTACTTC
CASSLVVSPYEQYF
>TRBJ2-7|-|TRBV28|-
TGTGCCAGCAGTTTCGTGGCCGGCCCAAATTACGAGCAGTACTTC
CASSFVAGPNYEQYF
>TRBJ2-2|-|TRBV4-2|TRBD2
TGTGCCAGCAGCCCGTTAGTAGCGGGAACCACCGGGGAGCTGTTTTTT
CASSPLVAGTTGELFF
>TRBJ1-5|-|TRBV2|TRBD1
TGTGCCAGCAGGAGGGAGACAGGGTACAATCAGCCCCAGCATTTT
CASRRETGYNQPQHF
>TRBJ2-7|-|TRBV11-2|TRBD2
TGTGCCAGCAGCTTAGCGGCGAACCGGGAGGCCGCGTTATTGTACGAGCAGTACTTC
CASSLAANREAALLYEQYF
>TRBJ2-7|-|TRBV14|-
TGTGCCAGCAGCCAAGTAATCGACAGGTCCCACGAGCAGTACTTC
CASSQVIDRSHEQYF
>TRBJ1-3|-|TRBV9|-
TGTGCCAGCAGCCCAAATCCCACACGGTCCGGAAACACCATATATTTT
CASSPNPTRSGNTIYF
>TRBJ2-2|-|TRBV5-1|-
TGCGCCAGCAGCTTGGCCCTCGAGAGGACCACCGGGGAGCTGTTTTTT
CASSLALERTTGELFF
>TRBJ1-5|-|TRBV19|-
TGTGCCAGTAGCGGAGTGGTGGGAAGGAGCAATCAGCCCCAGCATTTT
CASSGVVGRSNQPQHF
>TRBJ1-1|-|TRBV27|-
TGTGCCAGCAGTTTATTGGGGGGCGAGGCTTTCTTT
CASSLLGGEAFF
>TRBJ1-2|-|TRBV5-4|-
TGTGCCAGCAGCTTGGACCGGATCAACTATGGCTACACCTTC
CASSLDRINYGYTF
>TRBJ2-7|-|TRBV4-1|-
TGCGCCAGCAGCCAAGCAAACAGGGACGAGCAGTACTTC
CASSQANRDEQYF
>TRBJ1-2|-|TRBV5-1|TRBD1
TGCGCCAGCAGCTTGCGAGCCCGGGACAGGGGGCGCGGCTACACCTTC
CASSLRARDRGRGYTF
>TRBJ2-3|-|TRBV15|-
TGTGCCACCAGCAGAGACCGGGACATCCACACAGATACGCAGTATTTT
CATSRDRDIHTDTQYF
>TRBJ1-1|-|TRBV5-4|-
TGTGCCAGCAGGGGGAGTCGGGGGGAGAACACTGAAGCTTTCTTT
CASRGSRGENTEAFF
>TRBJ2-1|-|TRBV5-1|TRBD2
TGCGCCAGCAGCTTGGTAGGGACTAGCGGGATGGGAGCCCACAATGAGCAGTTCTTC
CASSLVGTSGMGAHNEQFF
>TRBJ2-2|-|TRBV6-5|-
TGTGCCAGCAGTCGTACCGGGGAGCTGTTTTTT
CASSRTGELFF
>TRBJ2-7|-|TRBV18|-
TGTGCCAGCTCACCTTGGGACTTTCCCTACGAGCAGTACTTC
CASSPWDFPYEQYF
>TRBJ2-1|-|TRBV4-3|-
TGCGCCAGCAGCCACCACAACCCTGAGACTTACAATGAGCAGTTCTTC
CASSHHNPETYNEQFF
>TRBJ1-2|-|TRBV5-1|-
TGCGCCAGCAGCTTGCCGCGACAGGACGGGGGCTACACCTTC
CASSLPRQDGGYTF
>TRBJ2-2|once|TRBV29-1|TRBD1
TGCAGCGTTTCTGACAGGGGCACCGGGGAGCTGTTTTTT
CSVSDRGTGELFF
>TRBJ2-6|-|TRBV19|-
TGTGCCAGTAGTCTCGACAGAGTATTATCTGGGGCCAACGTCCTGACTTTC
CASSLDRVLSGANVLTF
>TRBJ2-2|-|TRBV7-9|-
TGTGCCAGCAGCCCCAGGGGAGCCCGCACCGGGGAGCTGTTTTTT
CASSPRGARTGELFF
>TRBJ2-5|-|TRBV5-4|-
TGTGCCAGCACCATGATGGGGGAGACCCAGTACTTC
CASTMMGETQYF
>TRBJ2-3|-|TRBV10-3|TRBD2
TGTGCCATCAGTGAGGGACGGGGGGTGGTTACGCAGTATTTT
CAISEGRGVVTQYF
>TRBJ2-5|once|TRBV7-9|TRBD2
TGTGCCAGCAGCTTAGATCTAGCGGGGCAAGAGACCCAGTACTTC
CASSLDLAGQETQYF
>TRBJ2-7|-|TRBV5-4|-
TGTGCCAGCAGCTTGGAGTCAGGGGAGCTCCACGAGCAGTACTTC
CASSLESGELHEQYF
>TRBJ2-7|-|TRBV4-1|TRBD2
TGCGCCAGCAGCCAAGGGCCAGCGGGAACCTACGAGCAGTACTTC
CASSQGPAGTYEQYF
>TRBJ2-3|-|TRBV2|-
TGTGCCAGCAGCCTCGGGACCCAAAGGGATACGCAGTATTTT
CASSLGTQRDTQYF
>TRBJ1-4|-|TRBV4-1|-
TGCGCCAGCAGCCAAGATCCGACGGTAAATGAAAAACTGTTTTTT
CASSQDPTVNEKLFF
>TRBJ1-1|-|TRBV5-4|-
TGTGCCAGCAGCCCTGGACCGAACACTGAAGCTTTCTTT
CASSPGPNTEAFF
>TRBJ2-1|-|TRBV7-6|-
TGTGCCAGCAGCTTAGCAGGTGGGGGTGTGCGAGAGCAGTTCTTC
CASSLAGGGVREQFF
>TRBJ2-6|-|TRBV4-1|-
TGCGCCAGCAGCCCTCGGACCTCCCAAGTCCTGACTTTC
CASSPRTSQVLTF
>TRBJ2-3|-|TRBV29-1|-
TGCAGCGTTGCCGCCCACCGCACAGATACGCAGTATTTT
CSVAAHRTDTQYF
>TRBJ1-2|-|TRBV2|-
TGTGCCAGCAGTGAGAATGACGACTCCTATGGCTACACCTTC
CASSENDDSYGYTF
>TRBJ2-1|-|TRBV4-1|-
TGCGCCAGCAGCCAAGTAGAGGGGCTGGGGCAGTTCTTC
CASSQVEGLGQFF
>TRBJ2-1|few|TRBV5-1|-
TGCGCCAGCAGCTTGGCCAGGCAGCTAAGTACTCACAATGAGCAGTTCTTC
CASSLARQLSTHNEQFF
>TRBJ2-5|-|TRBV5-6|-
TGTGCCAGCAGCAGGGGGGAGGGGCGCCAAGAGACCCAGTACTTC
CASSRGEGRQETQYF
>TRBJ1-1|-|TRBV18|-
TGTGCCAGCTCACCAACTAGAGGGAACACTGAAGCTTTCTTT
CASSPTRGNTEAFF
>TRBJ2-7|-|TRBV7-2|TRBD2
TGTGCCAGCAGCACGGTTAGCGGGACCTCCTACGAGCAGTACTTC
CASSTVSGTSYEQYF
>TRBJ2-1|-|TRBV15|-
TGTGCCACCAGCCCCCCTTCGGGGCCCAGCTCCTACAATGAGCAGTTCTTC
CATSPPSGPSSYNEQFF
>TRBJ1-2|-|TRBV6-5|TRBD1
TGTGCCAGCAGTCCTCTAAGGGACAGCTATGGCTACACCTTC
CASSPLRDSYGYTF
>TRBJ1-1|-|TRBV7-9|-
TGTGCCAGCAGCTACGTGACCAGGGGAGGCACTGAAGCTTTCTTT
CASSYVTRGGTEAFF
>TRBJ2-5|-|TRBV10-2|-
TGCGCCAGCACCATAGCGGACCAAGAGACCCAGTACTTC
CASTIADQETQYF
>TRBJ2-1|-|TRBV18|TRBD2
TGTGCCAGCTCACGTTCACTTTTGAGATCTAGCGGGAGTCGCGGTGAGCAGTTCTTC
CASSRSLLRSSGSRGEQFF
>TRBJ1-3|-|TRBV25-1|TRBD1
TGTGCCAGCAGCCAGACAGGGTTGACTGGAAACACCATATATTTT
CASSQTGLTGNTIYF
>TRBJ1-3|few|TRBV2|-
TGTGCCACCGTTGGGCTAAACACCATATATTTT
CATVGLNTIYF
>TRBJ2-2|-|TRBV27|-
TGTGCCAGCAGTCAAGGAGGGCTCGGGGAGCTGTTTTTT
CASSQGGLGELFF
>TRBJ1-4|once|TRBV7-9|-
TGTGCCAGCAGCCCGGGTCGGATCACTGAAAAACTGTTTTTT
CASSPGRITEKLFF
>TRBJ2-1|once|TRBV7-2|TRBD1
TGTGCCAGCAGCCATAACCCCGGGACAGGGGAGAATGAGCAGTTCTTC
CASSHNPGTGENEQFF
>TRBJ2-7|-|TRBV11-2|TRBD2
TGTGCCAGCAGCTCACCCGTCTTAGCGGGAGCCCACTCCTACGAGCAGTACTTC
CASSSPVLAGAHSYEQYF
>TRBJ2-5|-|TRBV27|TRBD2
TGTGCCAGCGGACATAGCGGGAGGGGAACGGAGACCCAGTACTTC
CASGHSGRGTETQYF
>TRBJ1-5|-|TRBV7-2|-
TGTGCCAGCAGCTCGCGGGATTATCAGCCCCAGCATTTT
CASSSRDYQPQHF